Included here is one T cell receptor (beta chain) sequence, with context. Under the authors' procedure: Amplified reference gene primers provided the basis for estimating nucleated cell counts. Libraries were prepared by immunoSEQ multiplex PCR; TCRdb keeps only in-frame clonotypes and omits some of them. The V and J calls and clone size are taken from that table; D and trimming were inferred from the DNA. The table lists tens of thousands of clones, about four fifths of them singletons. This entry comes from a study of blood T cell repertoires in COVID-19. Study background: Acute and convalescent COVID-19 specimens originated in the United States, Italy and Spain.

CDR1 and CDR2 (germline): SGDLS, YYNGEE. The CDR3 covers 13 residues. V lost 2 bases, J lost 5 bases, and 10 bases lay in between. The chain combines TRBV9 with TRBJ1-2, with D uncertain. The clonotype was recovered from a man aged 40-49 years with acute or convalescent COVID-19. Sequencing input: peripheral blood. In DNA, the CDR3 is TGTGCCAGCAGCGTTGCGTTCGGGTATGGCTACACCTTC. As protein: CASSVAFGYGYTF.